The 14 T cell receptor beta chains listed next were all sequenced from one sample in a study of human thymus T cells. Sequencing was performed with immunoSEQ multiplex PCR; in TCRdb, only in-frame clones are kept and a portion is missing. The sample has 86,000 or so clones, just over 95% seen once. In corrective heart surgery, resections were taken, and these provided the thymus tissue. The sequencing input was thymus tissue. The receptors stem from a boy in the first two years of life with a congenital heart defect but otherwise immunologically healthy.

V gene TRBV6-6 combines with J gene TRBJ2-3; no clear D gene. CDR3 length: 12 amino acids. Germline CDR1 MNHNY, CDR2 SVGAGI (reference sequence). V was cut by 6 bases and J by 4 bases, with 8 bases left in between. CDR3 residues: CASSHGSDTQYF. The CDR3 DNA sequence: TGTGCCAGCAGCCACGGCTCAGATACGCAGTATTTT.

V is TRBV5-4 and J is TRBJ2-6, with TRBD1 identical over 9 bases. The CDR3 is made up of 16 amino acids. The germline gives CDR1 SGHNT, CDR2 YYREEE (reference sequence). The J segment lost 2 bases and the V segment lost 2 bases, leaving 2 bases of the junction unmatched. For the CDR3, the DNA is TGTGCCAGCAGCTTCCGACAGGGGGCTGGGGCCAACGTCCTGACTTTC. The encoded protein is CASSFRQGAGANVLTF.

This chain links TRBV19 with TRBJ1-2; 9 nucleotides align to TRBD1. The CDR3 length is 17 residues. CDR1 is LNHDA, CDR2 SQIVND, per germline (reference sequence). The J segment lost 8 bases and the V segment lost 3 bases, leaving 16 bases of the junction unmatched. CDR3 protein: CASSIGDRVKVGQGYTF. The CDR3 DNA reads TGTGCCAGTAGTATTGGGGACAGGGTAAAGGTTGGACAAGGCTACACCTTC.

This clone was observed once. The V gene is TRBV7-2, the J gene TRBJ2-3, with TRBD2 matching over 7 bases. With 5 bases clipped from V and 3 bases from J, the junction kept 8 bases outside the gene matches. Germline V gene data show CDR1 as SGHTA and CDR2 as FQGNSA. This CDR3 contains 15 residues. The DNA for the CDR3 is TGTGCCAGCAGCCGGGGGGAGGGGAAGACAGATACGCAGTATTTT. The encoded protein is CASSRGEGKTDTQYF.

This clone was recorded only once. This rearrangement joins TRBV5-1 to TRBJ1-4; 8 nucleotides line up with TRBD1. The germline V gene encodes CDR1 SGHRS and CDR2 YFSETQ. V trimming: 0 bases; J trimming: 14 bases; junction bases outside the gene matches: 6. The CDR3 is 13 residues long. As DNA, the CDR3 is TGCGCCAGCAGCTTGGGGGACCGGACAGGGCTGTTTTTT. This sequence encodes CASSLGDRTGLFF.

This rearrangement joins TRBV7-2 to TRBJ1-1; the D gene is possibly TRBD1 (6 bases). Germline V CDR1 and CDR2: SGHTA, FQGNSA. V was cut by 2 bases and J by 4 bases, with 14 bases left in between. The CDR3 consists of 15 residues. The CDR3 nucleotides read TGTGCCAGCAGCTTAAATGAGAGGGGGGCCACTGAAGCTTTCTTT. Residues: CASSLNERGATEAFF.

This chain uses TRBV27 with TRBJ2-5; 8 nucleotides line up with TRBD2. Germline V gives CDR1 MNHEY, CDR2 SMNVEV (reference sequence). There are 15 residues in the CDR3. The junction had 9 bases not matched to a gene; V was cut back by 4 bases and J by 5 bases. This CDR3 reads CASSSRAPGGETQYF. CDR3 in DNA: TGTGCCAGCAGTTCCCGGGCCCCGGGAGGGGAGACCCAGTACTTC.

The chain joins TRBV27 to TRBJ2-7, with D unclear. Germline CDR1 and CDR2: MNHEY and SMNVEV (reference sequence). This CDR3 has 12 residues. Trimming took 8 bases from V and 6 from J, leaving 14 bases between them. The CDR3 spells CASPMIQREQYF. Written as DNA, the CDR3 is TGTGCCAGCCCCATGATTCAACGCGAGCAGTACTTC.

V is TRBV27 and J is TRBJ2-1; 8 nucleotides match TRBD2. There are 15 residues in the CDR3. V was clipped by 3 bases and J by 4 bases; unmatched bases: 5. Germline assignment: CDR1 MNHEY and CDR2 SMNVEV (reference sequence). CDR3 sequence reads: CASSFISGGYNEQFF. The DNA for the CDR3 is TGTGCCAGCAGTTTTATCAGCGGGGGTTACAATGAGCAGTTCTTC.

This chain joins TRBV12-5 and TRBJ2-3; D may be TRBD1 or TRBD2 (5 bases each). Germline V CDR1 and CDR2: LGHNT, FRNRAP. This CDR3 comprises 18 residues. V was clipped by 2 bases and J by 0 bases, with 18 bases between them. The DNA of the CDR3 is TGTGCTAGTGGTTTGCCCCCTTTGGGGGATCCTAGCACAGATACGCAGTATTTT. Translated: CASGLPPLGDPSTDTQYF.

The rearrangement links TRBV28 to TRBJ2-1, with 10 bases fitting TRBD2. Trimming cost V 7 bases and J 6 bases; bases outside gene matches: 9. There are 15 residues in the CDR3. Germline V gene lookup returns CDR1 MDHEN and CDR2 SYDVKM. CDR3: CASTMKLAGSNEQFF. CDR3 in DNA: TGTGCCAGCACCATGAAACTAGCGGGATCCAATGAGCAGTTCTTC.

The CDR3 sequence: CASSSLVYEQYF. CDR3 in DNA: TGTGCCAGCAGCTCTCTTGTGTACGAGCAGTACTTC. This rearrangement joins TRBV11-2 to TRBJ2-7; D is unclear. The germline gives CDR1 SGHAT, CDR2 FQNNGV. The CDR3 totals 12 residues. Trimming stripped 4 bases from V and 4 bases from J, with 8 bases between.

In DNA, the CDR3 is TGCGCCAGCGGGCAACCTGGGGCAGGGGCGTCCAAAAACATTCAGTACTTC. Residues: CASGQPGAGASKNIQYF. The gene calls are TRBV10-2 and TRBJ2-4, with a weak D call TRBD1 (6 bases). The CDR3 covers 17 residues. Germline V gene data show CDR1 as WSHSY and CDR2 as SAAADI. Deletions cut 8 bases from V and 2 bases from J, with 22 bases between.

The CDR3 is CASSDREAGANVLTF. CDR3 in DNA: TGTGCCAGCAGCGACAGGGAGGCTGGGGCCAACGTCCTGACTTTC. The rearrangement uses TRBV28 and TRBJ2-6; D might be TRBD1 (7 bases). CDR1 and CDR2 from the germline V gene are MDHEN and SYDVKM. This CDR3 has 15 amino acids. V lost 6 bases and J 2 bases, leaving 11 bases between the germline ends.